The clone carrying this T cell receptor (beta chain) was recorded many times. Its matching antigen is unknown. The data were obtained in a study of T cells in Graves' hyperthyroidism and ophthalmopathy. Findings of the study overall: With a median lead of approximately 6 months before onset, the model predicted ophthalmopathy. The majority of expanded thyroid clonotypes above 0.001 also appeared in blood.

Template material for amplifying TCR beta CDR3 regions consisted of RNA transcripts. A set of HTBI primers served as the primers for a first-round RT-PCR of the TCR CDR3. A single record per CDR3 protein comes from TCRdb applying MiXCR to the multiplex PCR reads. The sample lists some 620,000 distinct CDR3 sequences; under 20% were seen once. CDR1 and CDR2 from the germline V gene are MNHNS and SASEGT. The CDR3 runs 15 residues. V lost 4 bases and J lost 8; bases outside the gene matches: 4. Specimen: blood. V usage is TRBV6-1 and J usage is TRBJ2-1, with TRBD2 matching 14 bases. This clonotype was sampled from a woman in her twenties or thirties with Graves' hyperthyroidism. The CDR3: CASSAGTSGSHEQFF. For the CDR3, the DNA is TGTGCCAGCAGTGCCGGGACTAGCGGGAGTCATGAGCAGTTCTTC.